The entry below describes one TCR beta chain. A far larger clone is off by one base, so a read error is likely. Indicated time point: after trial treatment. Treatment indicated: LDRT plus nivolumab, ipilimumab, low-dose cyclophosphamide and aspirin (RACIN trial). The CDR3 consists of 16 residues. Losses at the gene ends were 2 bases for V and 11 bases for J; bases not matched to a gene: 17. Germline loops: CDR1 KGHSH, CDR2 LQKENI. TRAV- and TRBV-specific primers, spanning alpha and beta chains, primed first-strand cDNA. TCRs were put through approximately 20 PCR cycles of amplification with Phusion. A constant-region primer and the V-primer adapter served as the primer pair. TCRdb analysed the reads with MiXCR anew, one entry per CDR3 protein. The sample lists roughly 100,000 distinct CDR3 sequences; around 21% were seen once. The data stem from a study of low-dose radiotherapy and immunotherapy resistance in tumors. As for the study in general: Dosing for Cohort 2 consisted of 1 Gy per fraction every two weeks, reaching a total of 13 Gy over 26 weeks.

The rearrangement joins TRBV18 to TRBJ2-5; the match to TRBD2 covers 7 bases. This specimen was PBMCs, taken after low-dose radiotherapy plus immunotherapy. The receptor was derived from a male donor with prostate cancer. The CDR3 nucleotides are TGTGCCAGCTCACCAGAGCGGGGAGCCTCCTACAATGAGCAGTACTTC. As protein: CASSPERGASYNEQYF. Together with reference TRBV18 and TRBJ2-5, the CDR3 gives the full variable domain: NAGVMQNPRHLVRRRGQEARLRCSPMKGHSHVYWYRQLPEEGLKFMVYLQKENIIDESGMPKERFSAEFPKEGPSILRIQQVVRGDSAAYFCASSPERGASYNEQYFGPGTRLLVL.